This T cell receptor (beta chain) comes out of a study of blood T cells in healthy people across ages. With a J-beta primer mix and a sample-barcoded 5' primer, a second PCR ran roughly 6 to 11 cycles. One entry per CDR3 protein results from TCRdb running MiXCR on the 5' RACE reads. The table lists 1,800,000 or so distinct CDR3 sequences, about two fifths of them singletons, with 23% in the top ten. This clonotype was recorded a few times. Its specificity is not known. General study points: Because donor CMV status was unknown, expanded clonotype changes were possibly confounded. Naive CD4+ cells and diversity were both higher in long-lived donors than in aged donors.

The specimen sequenced was blood. This TCR came from a human donor in good health.

DNA for the CDR3: TGTGCCAGCAGCAACCACGACAGGGGCCCCTACTACAATGAGCAGTTCTTC. This translates into CASSNHDRGPYYNEQFF. This chain connects TRBV7-9 to TRBJ2-1; 8 bases fit TRBD1. V dropped 5 bases and J dropped 3; count of bases not matched to a gene: 12. The CDR3 extends over 17 amino acids. CDR1 is SEHNR, CDR2 FQNEAQ, per germline (reference sequence). The complete variable domain, with remaining parts taken from reference TRBV7-9 and TRBJ2-1, reads DTGVSQNPRHKITKRGQNVTFRCDPISEHNRLYWYRQTLGQGPEFLTYFQNEAQLEKSRLLSDRFSAERPKGSFSTLEIQRTEQGDSAMYLCASSNHDRGPYYNEQFFGPGTRLTVL.